This T cell receptor beta chain was identified during a study of shared clonotypes between healthy human individuals. Overall study context: A donor's plate count was three for CD4 naive and three for CD4 memory; CD8 naive had two and CD8 memory one.

Splitting of each subset's genomic DNA was done evenly across several immunoSEQ plates. Measured with immunoSEQ multiplex PCR; TCRdb has only the in-frame clones, and not every one. The table includes over 950,000 clones, roughly 80% detected once. Study findings and constraints: Sample collection involved blood only; tissue repertoires are likely different.

Germline-derived CDR1 and CDR2 are GTSNPN and SVGIG (reference sequence). The CDR3 is 15 residues long. Between the trimmed V and J ends, which lost 0 bases and 1 base, there was a span of 10 bases. The table lists this clone with a count of one. The antigen is unknown. The identical CDR3 is also encoded by other nucleotide sequences in the sample. This receptor was taken from a man aged 18 to 29 in good health. Some clones in this sample may be carry-over from other donors' samples. J is TRBJ2-4 and V is TRBV30; TRBD2 might be the D (6 bases). Sequencing was carried out using memory CD4+ T cells from PBMCs. As for subset: CD45RA-negative fraction. CDR3 amino acids: CAWSVLSGAKNIQYF. For the CDR3, the DNA is TGTGCCTGGAGTGTGCTAAGCGGGGCCAAAAACATTCAGTACTTC.